A single sample is the source of the 9 T cell receptor beta chains below, sequenced in a study of T cell repertoires in cytomegalovirus infection. One entry per CDR3 protein results from TCRdb running MiXCR on the reads. The profile covers fewer than 850,000 distinct CDR3 sequences, with almost 30% appearing a single time and around 13% taken by the ten largest. Their cognate antigens are unknown. Sample: cultured CD8+ T cells from PBMCs, taken from culture after CMV antigen stimulation. The receptors were sampled from a human donor in good health (CMV status not recorded). Some clones in this sample may be carry-over from other donors' samples.

The V gene is TRBV20-1, the J gene TRBJ2-7; TRBD1 matches at 9 bases. There are 13 residues in the CDR3. The V segment lost 2 bases and the J segment 4 bases; nucleotides outside the gene matches: 3. Looked up from germline, CDR1 is DFQATT and CDR2 is SNEGSKA (reference sequence). The CDR3 reads CSARRQGGYEQYF. The CDR3 DNA reads as TGCAGTGCTAGAAGACAGGGGGGATACGAGCAGTACTTC.

The genes are TRBV27 and TRBJ2-5; D gene unclear. Germline V CDR1 and CDR2: MNHEY, SMNVEV (reference sequence). V was clipped by 3 bases and J by 0 bases, with 5 bases between them. CDR3 length: 13 residues. CDR3 nucleotides: TGTGCCAGCAGTTTGGTTCACCAAGAGACCCAGTACTTC. Protein product: CASSLVHQETQYF.

This clonotype showed up just a few times. The chain employs TRBV7-2 and TRBJ1-2, with D hard to call. This CDR3 is 12 amino acids long. CDR1 and CDR2 (germline): SGHTA, FQGNSA. The V and J ends lost 4 bases and 8 bases respectively, with 11 bases between them. The DNA for the CDR3 is TGTGCCAGCAGCTCAGATTGGGGAGGCTACACCTTC. Amino acids: CASSSDWGGYTF.

DNA for the CDR3: TGTGCCAGCGCAGGGGGAGCTTCTGGAAACACCATATATTTT. Protein sequence: CASAGGASGNTIYF. The chain joins TRBV27 to TRBJ1-3, with 7 bases fitting TRBD1. J was trimmed by 1 base and V by 8 bases; bases with no gene match: 5. Germline values: CDR1 MNHEY, CDR2 SMNVEV (reference sequence). This CDR3 has 14 residues.

This clonotype was counted many times. The chain combines TRBV7-2 with TRBJ1-4; 10 bases are a match to TRBD1. CDR1 is SGHTA, CDR2 FQGNSA, per germline. The V segment lost 5 bases and the J segment 0 bases; nucleotides outside the gene matches: 12. The CDR3 loop spans 19 amino acids. The CDR3 nucleotides are TGTGCCAGCAGCGACGCCGGGACAGGGGTTCTTGCAACTAATGAAAAACTGTTTTTT. It yields the protein CASSDAGTGVLATNEKLFF.

Only a few counts were recorded for this clonotype. V and J are TRBV6-1 and TRBJ1-5; 7 bases fit TRBD1. The CDR3 runs to 17 residues. CDR1 is MNHNS, CDR2 SASEGT, per germline. The J segment lost 1 base and the V segment lost 1 base, leaving 7 bases of the junction unmatched. CDR3 sequence: CASSEGAGGPSNQPQHF. The CDR3 nucleotides read TGTGCCAGCAGTGAAGGTGCAGGGGGACCCAGCAATCAGCCCCAGCATTTT.

The chain uses TRBV6-1 and TRBJ1-6; D might be TRBD1 (5 bases). CDR1 MNHNS and CDR2 SASEGT come from the germline V gene. The V gene lost 7 bases and the J gene lost 8 bases, with 12 bases spanning the gap. The CDR3 loop spans 13 amino acids. The CDR3 DNA follows: TGTGCCAGCACCTCCGGGGGGGATTCACCCCTCCACTTT. Protein product: CASTSGGDSPLHF.

This clonotype was seen only a few times. The gene calls are TRBV11-3 and TRBJ2-3, with 8 bases identical to TRBD1. Per the germline V gene, CDR1 is SGHNT and CDR2 is YENEEA. Germline trimming cut 2 bases from V and 2 bases from J; bases unmatched to any gene: 3. The CDR3 has 15 amino acids. The CDR3, as DNA: TGTGCCAGCAGCTTACACAGGGGGTTCACAGATACGCAGTATTTT. The encoded protein is CASSLHRGFTDTQYF. Full variable domain (outside the CDR3, taken from reference TRBV11-3 and TRBJ2-3): EAGVVQSPRYKIIEKKQPVAFWCNPISGHNTLYWYLQNLGQGPELLIRYENEEAVDDSQLPKDRFSAERLKGVDSTLKIQPAELGDSAVYLCASSLHRGFTDTQYFGPGTRLTVL.

This clonotype was detected a few times. The V gene is TRBV6-2 or TRBV6-3, the J gene TRBJ2-7; TRBD1 might be the D (5 bases). This CDR3 spans 16 amino acids. V lost 6 bases, J lost 2 bases, and 20 bases lay in between. CDR1 is MNHEY, CDR2 SVGEGT, per germline. CDR3 amino acids: CASSPQGVGRAYEQYV. In DNA, the CDR3 is TGTGCCAGCAGCCCACAAGGGGTGGGAAGGGCCTACGAGCAGTACGTC.